The 28 T cell receptor beta chains below come from one sample, sequenced in a study of cytomegalovirus exposure and HLA in healthy donors. The PCR employed 60 Vbeta primers together with 13 Jbeta primers. TCRdb's table, derived via immunoSEQ multiplex PCR, lists solely in-frame clones and lacks some. The table records 150,000 to 200,000 clones, roughly 85% of them present only once. The sequenced sample consisted of PBMCs. The source is a man in his late teens or twenties in good health and CMV-seropositive.

This clone has only a few counts. CDR3 DNA: TGTGCCAGTAGTGCGGGACTAGCGGTCTACAATGAGCAGTTCTTC. It encodes CASSAGLAVYNEQFF. The V gene is TRBV19, the J gene TRBJ2-1, with 11 nucleotides matching TRBD2. Unmatched junction bases numbered 3, after V lost 5 bases and J lost 3 bases. The CDR3 covers 15 residues. Germline V gene lookup returns CDR1 LNHDA and CDR2 SQIVND (reference sequence).

The rearrangement joins TRBV2 to TRBJ2-7; TRBD2 agrees at 9 bases. Per the germline V gene, CDR1 is SNHLY and CDR2 is FYNNEI. Losses at the gene ends were 0 bases for V and 2 bases for J; bases not matched to a gene: 8. The CDR3 has 17 amino acids. In nucleotides, the CDR3 is TGTGCCAGCAGTGAAGCGCTTGGGCTAGCGGGGACCTACGAGCAGTACTTC. Its translation is CASSEALGLAGTYEQYF.

This rearrangement joins TRBV6-5 to TRBJ2-1; D unclear. Looked up from germline, CDR1 is MNHEY and CDR2 is SVGAGI. This CDR3 comprises 11 residues. With 8 bases removed from V and 7 bases from J, the gap between germline ends came to 9 bases. As DNA, the CDR3 is TGTGCCAGCGGTCGGTTAAATGAGCAGTTCTTC. This gives the protein CASGRLNEQFF.

The chain uses TRBV11-2 and TRBJ1-2; 9 bases agree with TRBD1. The CDR3 is 16 amino acids. Germline CDR1 reads SGHAT; CDR2 reads FQNNGV. V lost 5 bases and J lost 7; bases outside the gene matches: 14. The CDR3 sequence: CASSRPGTGFGFGYTF. CDR3 sequence (DNA): TGTGCCAGCAGCAGGCCGGGGACAGGGTTCGGCTTTGGCTACACCTTC.

The chain links TRBV5-6 to TRBJ1-1; 11 bases agree with TRBD1. The CDR3 length is 15 residues. From germline, CDR1 is SGHDT and CDR2 YYEEEE. V gave up 3 bases and J gave up 4 bases; unmatched junction bases: 5. The CDR3 coding sequence is TGTGCCAGCAGCTCCGGGACAGGGGGTGCCACTGAAGCTTTCTTT. Its protein is CASSSGTGGATEAFF.

The rearrangement joins TRBV6-1 to TRBJ2-3, with D unclear. The V gene's germline CDR1 is MNHNS and CDR2 SASEGT. CDR3 length equals 13 residues. V was trimmed by 2 bases and J by 1 base, leaving 4 bases between them. The CDR3 DNA sequence: TGTGCCAGCAGTGAAATAGGCACAGATACGCAGTATTTT. It is translated as CASSEIGTDTQYF.

This clone was picked up one time. V and J are TRBV14 and TRBJ2-1, with 7 positions matching TRBD2. Germline CDR1 SGHDN, CDR2 FVKESK. Trimming took 4 bases from V and 6 from J; bases not matched to a gene: 15. The CDR3 runs 17 residues. The CDR3 reads CASSPEEGLADLNEQFF. As DNA, the CDR3 is TGTGCCAGCAGCCCTGAGGAGGGGCTAGCGGACCTCAATGAGCAGTTCTTC.

In its sample, this clone was seen a few times. DNA of the CDR3: TGTGCCACCAGCAGCCGGACAGCTGGCTACACCTTC. Protein sequence: CATSSRTAGYTF. V gene TRBV15 combines with J gene TRBJ1-2, with a tentative D call TRBD1 (6 bases). V shed 3 bases and J shed 7 bases, with 9 bases lying between them. Germline V gene data show CDR1 as LNHNV and CDR2 as YYDKDF (reference sequence). This CDR3 contains 12 residues.

The chain carries TRBV25-1 and TRBJ1-6, with 7 nucleotides matching TRBD1. Losses at the gene ends were 4 bases for V and 5 bases for J; bases not matched to a gene: 5. CDR3 length equals 15 residues. Per germline, CDR1 MGHDK and CDR2 SYGVNS. The CDR3, as DNA: TGTGCCAGCAGTGTAGGAGACAGGGATAATTCACCCCTCCACTTT. It codes for CASSVGDRDNSPLHF. Filled out from reference TRBV25-1 and TRBJ1-6, the complete variable domain reads EADIYQTPRYLVIGTGKKITLECSQTMGHDKMYWYQQDPGMELHLIHYSYGVNSTEKGDLSSESTVSRIRTEHFPLTLESARPSHTSQYLCASSVGDRDNSPLHFGNGTRLTVT.

The genes are TRBV5-5 and TRBJ1-3, with 8 bases fitting TRBD1. V dropped 4 bases and J dropped 4; count of bases not matched to a gene: 4. The CDR3 runs to 14 residues. Germline V gene lookup returns CDR1 SGHKS and CDR2 YYEKEE (reference sequence). The DNA for the CDR3 is TGTGCCAGCAGCCGGACAGGGATAGGAAACACCATATATTTT. Protein product: CASSRTGIGNTIYF.

This chain links TRBV30 with TRBJ2-7; D perhaps matches TRBD1 (5 bases). This CDR3 contains 11 residues. The germline V gene has CDR1 GTSNPN and CDR2 SVGIG (reference sequence). With 5 bases removed from V and 2 bases from J, the gap between germline ends came to 7 bases. CDR3 bases: TGTGCCTGGGGGGCCCCCTACGAGCAGTACTTC. This translates into CAWGAPYEQYF.

The chain uses TRBV30 and TRBJ2-5; 9 nucleotides line up with TRBD1. The length of the CDR3 is 17 residues. Germline V gene sequence: CDR1 GTSNPN, CDR2 SVGIG (reference sequence). The V segment lost 2 bases and the J segment 5 bases; nucleotides outside the gene matches: 15. CDR3 sequence (DNA): TGTGCCTGGAGTACAGATACGGGACAGGGCACCGGGGAGACCCAGTACTTC. It encodes CAWSTDTGQGTGETQYF.

V gene TRBV2 combines with J gene TRBJ2-2; D might be TRBD1 (6 bases). Trimming took 8 bases from V and 7 from J, leaving 32 bases between them. Germline V gene data show CDR1 as SNHLY and CDR2 as FYNNEI. This CDR3 is 19 amino acids long. The CDR3 region has the DNA TGTGCCAGCTCTCTGCGTTCGAACCGGGACACGAAACTGAGCGGGGAGCTGTTTTTT. Amino acids: CASSLRSNRDTKLSGELFF.

V is TRBV19 and J is TRBJ2-3; D is undetermined. The V gene's germline CDR1 is LNHDA and CDR2 SQIVND (reference sequence). The V end was cut by 5 bases, the J end by 7 bases, with 13 bases between. There are 13 residues in the CDR3. CDR3 region: CASSARLSNTQYF. The CDR3 bases are TGTGCCAGTAGTGCCAGACTTTCGAATACGCAGTATTTT.

In DNA form, the CDR3 reads TGTGCCAGCAGTGACCCCGACAGGGGTGAAGCTTTCTTT. It codes for CASSDPDRGEAFF. The rearrangement joins TRBV6-5 to TRBJ1-1, with 8 positions matching TRBD1. The germline V gene encodes CDR1 MNHEY and CDR2 SVGAGI. The J segment lost 7 bases and the V segment lost 5 bases, leaving 6 bases of the junction unmatched. There are 13 residues in the CDR3.

The genes are TRBV19 and TRBJ1-1; TRBD1 aligns across 7 bases. V lost 1 base, J lost 3 bases, and 20 bases stayed unmatched. The CDR3 totals 20 residues. Germline V gene data show CDR1 as LNHDA and CDR2 as SQIVND (reference sequence). The CDR3 loop is CASSIVPLLHRPQGDTEAFF. The CDR3 nucleotides read TGTGCCAGTAGTATAGTTCCCCTATTACACCGTCCCCAGGGGGACACTGAAGCTTTCTTT.

The rearrangement links TRBV14 to TRBJ1-2; 7 bases line up with TRBD1. V trimming: 4 bases; J trimming: 7 bases; junction bases outside the gene matches: 9. CDR3 length equals 14 residues. Germline V gives CDR1 SGHDN, CDR2 FVKESK. The CDR3 nucleotides are TGTGCCAGCAGCCCCCGGGACAGATTTGGTGGCTACACCTTC. It codes for CASSPRDRFGGYTF.

The rearrangement joins TRBV5-1 to TRBJ2-4; maybe TRBD2 (6 bases). The CDR3 is 15 residues long. Germline CDR1 reads SGHRS; CDR2 reads YFSETQ. The V end lost 0 bases, the J end lost 6 bases, and 13 bases lay between the germline ends. CDR3 sequence (DNA): TGCGCCAGCAGCTTGGATTTGCGGGGTGGAAACATTCAGTACTTC. Its translation is CASSLDLRGGNIQYF.

The V and J genes are TRBV30 and TRBJ2-6, with D possibly being TRBD2 (6 bases). Germline lookup yields CDR1 GTSNPN and CDR2 SVGIG (reference sequence). CDR3 length: 16 amino acids. The ends were cut back, 3 bases at V and 2 bases at J, with 14 bases in the middle. In DNA, the CDR3 is TGTGCCTGGAGATGGTCAGGGACTGCTGGGGCCAACGTCCTGACTTTC. Protein: CAWRWSGTAGANVLTF. The whole variable domain, remainder taken from reference TRBV30 and TRBJ2-6, is SQTIHQWPATLVQPVGSPLSLECTVEGTSNPNLYWYRQAAGRGLQLLFYSVGIGQISSEVPQNLSASRPQDRQFILSSKKLLLSDSGFYLCAWRWSGTAGANVLTFGAGSRLTVL.

In this sample, this clone turned up once. The chain combines TRBV5-1 with TRBJ2-7, with D perhaps matching TRBD1 (6 bases). This CDR3 contains 14 residues. Germline lookup yields CDR1 SGHRS and CDR2 YFSETQ. V was clipped by 4 bases and J by 0 bases, with 11 bases between them. The CDR3 coding sequence is TGCGCCAGCAGCCCCACAGGGTCCTCCTACGAGCAGTACTTC. This sequence encodes CASSPTGSSYEQYF. The entire variable domain, with the rest obtained from reference TRBV5-1 and TRBJ2-7, is as follows: KAGVTQTPRYLIKTRGQQVTLSCSPISGHRSVSWYQQTPGQGLQFLFEYFSETQRNKGNFPGRFSGRQFSNSRSEMNVSTLELGDSALYLCASSPTGSSYEQYFGPGTRLTVT.

This clone was detected only a few times. This chain uses TRBV6-5 with TRBJ1-5, with a tentative D call TRBD1 (6 bases). In germline, CDR1 is MNHEY, CDR2 SVGAGI. V lost 5 bases to trimming and J lost 11 bases, with 16 bases between them. This CDR3 is 13 amino acids long. CDR3 amino acids: CASSPDRRRTQHF. CDR3 sequence (DNA): TGTGCCAGCAGTCCCGACAGGAGGAGGACCCAGCATTTT.

V is TRBV5-1 and J is TRBJ1-5; the match to TRBD1 covers 8 bases. Per germline, CDR1 SGHRS and CDR2 YFSETQ. This CDR3 comprises 18 residues. Germline trimming cut 4 bases from V and 1 base from J; bases unmatched to any gene: 13. The CDR3 is CASSAQPQGARSNQPQHF. The CDR3 nucleotides read TGCGCCAGCAGCGCCCAACCGCAGGGGGCGAGGAGCAATCAGCCCCAGCATTTT.

This rearrangement joins TRBV5-1 to TRBJ1-1; weak D call: TRBD1 (6 bases). Trimming took 4 bases from V and 4 from J, leaving 11 bases between them. CDR1 and CDR2 (germline): SGHRS, YFSETQ. This CDR3 is built from 13 residues. CDR3 sequence (DNA): TGCGCCAGCAGCCCCGGACAGTTCACTGAAGCTTTCTTT. This gives the protein CASSPGQFTEAFF.

The chain recombines TRBV2 with TRBJ2-3; 11 nucleotides align to TRBD2. Germline-derived CDR1 and CDR2 are SNHLY and FYNNEI. This CDR3 is 12 amino acids long. V was clipped by 5 bases and J by 13 bases; unmatched bases: 5. CDR3 sequence: CASSFSGGDKYF. The CDR3 region has the DNA TGTGCCAGCAGTTTTAGCGGGGGGGACAAGTATTTT.

The V gene is TRBV4-3, the J gene TRBJ1-3; D gene uncertain. Germline values: CDR1 LGHNA, CDR2 YSLEER. The CDR3 length is 14 residues. V shed 0 bases and J shed 3 bases, with 6 bases lying between them. The CDR3 region has the DNA TGCGCCAGCAGCCAAGACGGGGTTGGAAACACCATATATTTT. It specifies CASSQDGVGNTIYF.

The V call is TRBV10-3, the J call TRBJ2-3, with 13 bases that match TRBD2. V lost 6 bases to trimming and J lost 0 bases; unmatched junction nucleotides: 3. CDR1 and CDR2 from the germline V gene are ENHRY and SYGVKD. The CDR3 sequence is 16 residues long. Written as DNA, the CDR3 is TGTGCCATCAGGAGGGGACTAGCGGGGAGCACAGATACGCAGTATTTT. This encodes CAIRRGLAGSTDTQYF.

The chain employs TRBV7-3 and TRBJ2-3, with 9 bases aligning to TRBD2. V shed 2 bases, J shed 4 bases, and the junction held 13 bases outside the gene matches. The CDR3 has 18 residues. Germline CDR1 is SGHTA and CDR2 is FQGTGA. CDR3 coding DNA: TGTGCCAGCAGCTTACAACCAAATGGACAGCGGGAGGCAGATACGCAGTATTTT. Protein product: CASSLQPNGQREADTQYF.

The chain carries TRBV2 and TRBJ1-5; maybe TRBD1 (6 bases). CDR1 and CDR2 (germline): SNHLY, FYNNEI. This CDR3 is 14 amino acids long. Trimming removed 1 base at V and 6 bases at J, with 10 bases between. The CDR3 DNA reads as TGTGCCAGCAGTGAAGTGGGGGCGGGTCAGCCCCAGCATTTT. Protein: CASSEVGAGQPQHF.